The clone carrying this TCR beta chain has a handful of counts. What it binds is unknown. Bulk tumor genomic DNA constituted the template, at 600 ng per sample. During surgery, several far-apart biopsies were obtained from every primary tumor. The patients were newly diagnosed with non-small cell lung cancer, had not been treated, and had curative surgery. The sample originates from a study of immune heterogeneity within non-small cell lung tumors. For the study at large: The tumors comprised a few squamous cell carcinomas, under 13 non-squamous carcinomas and 1 not otherwise specified. Overall study results and limits: Recurrence of the same dominant CDR3 beta clonotypes was seen across tumor sites within a patient, and site-unique high-frequency clones were present alongside them. In tumor regions, T-cell clonality showed a moderate but significant correlation with local tumor mutational burden (R around 0.34).

This CDR3 region has 17 residues. V was cut by 4 bases and J by 1 base, with 14 bases left in between. Looked up from germline, CDR1 is KGHSH and CDR2 is LQKENI. In a multiplex PCR, 32 V and 13 J primers amplified TCR beta CDR3. TCRdb passed the multiplex PCR reads through MiXCR, listing each CDR3 protein once. The sample comprises 30,000 to 40,000 distinct CDR3 sequences, approximately 30% of which are singletons, and 3% to 4.5% rests with the top ten. The sample was lung tumor tissue. This chain connects TRBV18 to TRBJ2-6; a weak D match, TRBD2 (6 bases). This clonotype originated in a man aged 35-49 years with non-small cell lung cancer. CDR3 residues: CASSQETGGSGANVLTF. CDR3 coding DNA: TGTGCCAGCTCACAGGAGACTGGGGGGTCTGGGGCCAACGTCCTGACTTTC.